Sequencing of this T cell receptor (beta chain) was carried out in a study of cytomegalovirus exposure and HLA in healthy donors. The study, taken as a whole, reports: A prior analysis recorded that most TCR beta V segments were productive about 87% or about 30% of the time. Among donors in an Asian-associated ancestry cluster, a later analysis reportedly found fewer N-insertions than the roughly 700-donor mean.

As regards this clone: Its antigen is unknown.

Germline V gene lookup returns CDR1 LNHDA and CDR2 SQIVND (reference sequence). The CDR3 consists of 15 residues. J lost 5 bases, V lost 2 bases, and 4 bases had no gene match. The PCR contained 60 Vbeta and 13 Jbeta primers. The assay was immunoSEQ multiplex PCR, and TCRdb's table has in-frame clones only and misses some. The sample includes fewer than 200,000 clones, 75% to 85% of them seen just once. Sequencing was carried out using PBMCs. The chain recombines TRBV19 with TRBJ1-1, with TRBD1 matching over 11 bases. This sequence was found in a man aged 25 to 40 in good health and CMV-seronegative. The CDR3: CASSIRDRGFTEAFF. The DNA for the CDR3 is TGTGCCAGTAGTATACGGGACAGGGGGTTTACTGAAGCTTTCTTT.